Listed below are T cell receptor beta chains from one sample, sequenced in a study of blood T cell repertoires in COVID-19. The method was immunoSEQ multiplex PCR; TCRdb's version includes in-frame clones alone and lacks a portion of them. Among 300,000 or so clones, approximately 90% were seen once, and the ten largest hold around 3.5%. The sequenced sample was peripheral blood. The receptors derive from a woman between 40 and 50 years old with acute or convalescent COVID-19. Both conserved end residues are part of each CDR3. A D gene is named only where the DNA matches it firmly. Some rows mark clone size as missing; the rest say once, few, many or name a class of expanded clone.

clone_size: -; j_call: TRBJ1-6; d_call: TRBD1; v_call: TRBV6-6; cdr3_nt: TGTGCCAGCAGTTACTCGGGACAGGCCAATTCACCCCTCCACTTT; cdr3_aa: CASSYSGQANSPLHF
clone_size: -; j_call: TRBJ1-2; d_call: TRBD1; v_call: TRBV30; cdr3_nt: TGTGCCTGGATCCTGCCCTGGACAGGCGGCTATGGCTACACCTTC; cdr3_aa: CAWILPWTGGYGYTF
clone_size: -; j_call: TRBJ2-2; d_call: TRBD2; v_call: TRBV19; cdr3_nt: TGTGCCAGTAGTATAGCATCTTTCAGCGGGGGGGCCACCGGGGAGCTGTTTTTT; cdr3_aa: CASSIASFSGGATGELFF
clone_size: -; j_call: TRBJ1-6; d_call: -; v_call: TRBV27; cdr3_nt: TGTGCCAGCAGTTTCTTACAGGGACCTGTCAATTCACCCCTCCACTTT; cdr3_aa: CASSFLQGPVNSPLHF
clone_size: -; j_call: TRBJ1-6; d_call: -; v_call: TRBV10-1; cdr3_nt: TGCGCCAGCAGTGAGGCAGGCTGGGGCTCACCCCTCCACTTT; cdr3_aa: CASSEAGWGSPLHF
clone_size: -; j_call: TRBJ1-5; d_call: -; v_call: TRBV5-6; cdr3_nt: TGTGCCAGCAGCTTGACACCGAATCAGCCCCAGCATTTT; cdr3_aa: CASSLTPNQPQHF
clone_size: -; j_call: TRBJ2-1; d_call: TRBD1; v_call: TRBV7-3; cdr3_nt: TGTGCCAGCAGCAAAAGAACAGGGGACCCCTCCTACAATGAGCAGTTCTTC; cdr3_aa: CASSKRTGDPSYNEQFF
clone_size: -; j_call: TRBJ2-3; d_call: -; v_call: TRBV15; cdr3_nt: TGTGCCACCAGCAGCGACTACAGGGCGCCCTTAATCGATACGCAGTATTTT; cdr3_aa: CATSSDYRAPLIDTQYF
clone_size: -; j_call: TRBJ2-3; d_call: -; v_call: TRBV25-1; cdr3_nt: TGTGCCAGCAGTGGGAAGACAGCGGATACGCAGTATTTT; cdr3_aa: CASSGKTADTQYF
clone_size: -; j_call: TRBJ2-1; d_call: TRBD1; v_call: TRBV18; cdr3_nt: TGTGCCAGCTCCCAATCCCGGACAGGGCTTTACAATGAGCAGTTCTTC; cdr3_aa: CASSQSRTGLYNEQFF
clone_size: -; j_call: TRBJ2-2; d_call: TRBD1; v_call: TRBV10-1; cdr3_nt: TGCGCCAGCAGTGATCCCGGGACAGGGGGCGATACCGGGGAGCTGTTTTTT; cdr3_aa: CASSDPGTGGDTGELFF
clone_size: -; j_call: TRBJ1-6; d_call: -; v_call: TRBV5-1; cdr3_nt: TGCGCCAGCAGCTCCCTGTCGTCCGGGGATAATTCACCCCTCCACTTT; cdr3_aa: CASSSLSSGDNSPLHF
clone_size: -; j_call: TRBJ1-6; d_call: -; v_call: TRBV9; cdr3_nt: TGTGCCAGCAGCGCAGCTAAACAGGGCGGTAATTCACCCCTCCACTTT; cdr3_aa: CASSAAKQGGNSPLHF
clone_size: -; j_call: TRBJ2-2; d_call: TRBD2; v_call: TRBV4-1; cdr3_nt: TGCGCCAGCAGACCGGGACTAGCGGGGGTGTACACCGGGGAGCTGTTTTTT; cdr3_aa: CASRPGLAGVYTGELFF
clone_size: -; j_call: TRBJ2-5; d_call: TRBD2; v_call: TRBV11-3; cdr3_nt: TGTGCCAGCAGCTTAAGAGGCGAGGGGGCTAGCGGGGAAGAGACCCAGTACTTC; cdr3_aa: CASSLRGEGASGEETQYF
clone_size: -; j_call: TRBJ1-1; d_call: -; v_call: TRBV5-1; cdr3_nt: TGCGCCAGCAGCCTGGGACTTAGGAACACTGAAGCTTTCTTT; cdr3_aa: CASSLGLRNTEAFF
clone_size: -; j_call: TRBJ1-3; d_call: -; v_call: TRBV7-9; cdr3_nt: TGTGCCAGCAGGGATACAGGCGACTCTGGAAACACCATATATTTT; cdr3_aa: CASRDTGDSGNTIYF
clone_size: -; j_call: TRBJ2-1; d_call: TRBD1; v_call: TRBV6-1; cdr3_nt: TGTGCCAGCAGTGTAGCCGGGACAGGGGTACGGAATGAGCAGTTCTTC; cdr3_aa: CASSVAGTGVRNEQFF
clone_size: once; j_call: TRBJ1-2; d_call: -; v_call: TRBV2; cdr3_nt: TGTGCCAGCAGCGAACTAGGGGGGGATAGGTATGGCTACACCTTC; cdr3_aa: CASSELGGDRYGYTF
clone_size: -; j_call: TRBJ1-2; d_call: TRBD1; v_call: TRBV3-1/TRBV3-2; cdr3_nt: TGTGCCAGCAGCCCGGGACAGGGGAGGTATGGCTACACCTTC; cdr3_aa: CASSPGQGRYGYTF
clone_size: -; j_call: TRBJ1-1; d_call: -; v_call: TRBV4-1; cdr3_nt: TGCGCCAGCAGCCAAACAGGGATCGGGAACACTGAAGCTTTCTTT; cdr3_aa: CASSQTGIGNTEAFF
clone_size: -; j_call: TRBJ1-1; d_call: TRBD1; v_call: TRBV2; cdr3_nt: TGTGCCAGCAATGATTTACAGGGGGCAGGTGAAGCTTTCTTT; cdr3_aa: CASNDLQGAGEAFF
clone_size: -; j_call: TRBJ1-6; d_call: TRBD1; v_call: TRBV5-1; cdr3_nt: TGCGCCAGCAGCTTGGGGACAGGGGGTTTTAATTCACCCCTCCACTTT; cdr3_aa: CASSLGTGGFNSPLHF
clone_size: -; j_call: TRBJ1-5; d_call: -; v_call: TRBV2; cdr3_nt: TGTGCCAGCAGCCCGTGGACAGCCAATCAGCCCCAGCATTTT; cdr3_aa: CASSPWTANQPQHF
clone_size: -; j_call: TRBJ1-1; d_call: TRBD1; v_call: TRBV5-4; cdr3_nt: TGTGCCAGCAGCAAGGGACAGGGCAATACGAACACTGAAGCTTTCTTT; cdr3_aa: CASSKGQGNTNTEAFF
clone_size: -; j_call: TRBJ2-1; d_call: -; v_call: TRBV30; cdr3_nt: TGTGCCTGGATCACAGTAACCTACAATGAGCAGTTCTTC; cdr3_aa: CAWITVTYNEQFF
clone_size: -; j_call: TRBJ1-1; d_call: -; v_call: TRBV30; cdr3_nt: TGTGCCTGGAGCCGCCGATCAGGGAGGAGCACTGAAGCTTTCTTT; cdr3_aa: CAWSRRSGRSTEAFF
clone_size: -; j_call: TRBJ2-5; d_call: TRBD2; v_call: TRBV14; cdr3_nt: TGTGCCAGGGGCCTACCGGGGGAGGGGGAGACCCAGTACTTC; cdr3_aa: CARGLPGEGETQYF
clone_size: -; j_call: TRBJ2-1; d_call: TRBD2; v_call: TRBV19; cdr3_nt: TGTGCCAGTAGTATGACTAGCGGGGGCGCCTGGGGCTCCTACAATGAGCAGTTCTTC; cdr3_aa: CASSMTSGGAWGSYNEQFF
clone_size: -; j_call: TRBJ1-1; d_call: -; v_call: TRBV4-1; cdr3_nt: TGCGCCAGCAGCCACCCAGTCCGGAACACTGAAGCTTTCTTT; cdr3_aa: CASSHPVRNTEAFF
clone_size: -; j_call: TRBJ2-3; d_call: TRBD1; v_call: TRBV6-5; cdr3_nt: TGTGCCAGCAGCGACAGGGCGGTTGATACGCAGTATTTT; cdr3_aa: CASSDRAVDTQYF
clone_size: -; j_call: TRBJ2-1; d_call: TRBD2; v_call: TRBV10-2; cdr3_nt: TGCGCCAGCGGACTAGCTATTGAGCAGTTCTTC; cdr3_aa: CASGLAIEQFF
clone_size: -; j_call: TRBJ1-1; d_call: TRBD1; v_call: TRBV14; cdr3_nt: TGTGCCAGCAGCCACCGAATCGGACAGGGGCTCTCCACTGAAGCTTTCTTT; cdr3_aa: CASSHRIGQGLSTEAFF
clone_size: once; j_call: TRBJ2-5; d_call: TRBD1; v_call: TRBV20-1; cdr3_nt: TGCAGTGCTACCGGGACAGGGAAAGGGTACTTC; cdr3_aa: CSATGTGKGYF
clone_size: -; j_call: TRBJ1-2; d_call: TRBD1; v_call: TRBV6-6; cdr3_nt: TGTGCCAGCAGTTACTCGGACAGGGGGCGAGGCTACACCTTC; cdr3_aa: CASSYSDRGRGYTF
clone_size: few; j_call: TRBJ1-1; d_call: TRBD1; v_call: TRBV6-5; cdr3_nt: TGTGCCAGCAGCTGGGACAGGGCCACTGAAGCTTTCTTT; cdr3_aa: CASSWDRATEAFF